The clone carrying this T cell receptor beta chain came up a few times. The data are from a study of cytomegalovirus exposure and HLA in healthy donors. Only in-frame clones appear in the TCRdb table, and some are missing; sequencing was by immunoSEQ multiplex PCR. Of around 170,000 clones in the sample, 75% to 90% were seen once. The CDR3 is 15 residues long. Germline CDR1 and CDR2: PRHDT and FYEKMQ (reference sequence). V was shortened by 3 bases and J by 3 bases, with 11 bases between the two germline ends. This receptor was taken from a man between 18 and 29 years old in good health and CMV-seropositive. The rearrangement uses TRBV13 and TRBJ2-2, with D possibly being TRBD1 (6 bases). The sequencing input was PBMCs. CDR3 nucleotides: TGTGCCAGCAGCTTCTCCGACAGGTACACCGGGGAGCTGTTTTTT. Encoded protein: CASSFSDRYTGELFF.